The source of this T cell receptor (beta chain) is a study of post-analysis software for immune sequencing data. Turning to the study itself: Included among the disease courses, which were recorded for the cohort, were relapsing-remitting, secondary progressive and progressive-relapsing multiple sclerosis. General study points: Batch-matched samples strongly co-clustered by F measure.

The TCR beta cDNA libraries carried unique molecular identifiers. TCRdb recomputed calls from the PCR reads with MiXCR, one row per CDR3 protein. The sample carries more than 350,000 distinct CDR3 sequences, 39% recorded once. This clonotype occurred a few times. Its cognate antigen is unknown. The germline gene is not matched at one end of the junction; a read error may be the cause. Sequencing was performed on blood. The receptor's source is a girl aged 2-15 years with multiple sclerosis.

This CDR3 is CASSSRLARYTDTQYF. Written as DNA, the CDR3 is TGTGCTAGCAGCTCCAGACTAGCCCGCTACACAGATACGCAGTATTTT. The chain recombines TRBV7-2 with TRBJ2-3; TRBD2 matches at 7 bases. CDR1 is SGHTA and CDR2 is FQGNSA in the germline V gene. This CDR3 spans 16 amino acids.